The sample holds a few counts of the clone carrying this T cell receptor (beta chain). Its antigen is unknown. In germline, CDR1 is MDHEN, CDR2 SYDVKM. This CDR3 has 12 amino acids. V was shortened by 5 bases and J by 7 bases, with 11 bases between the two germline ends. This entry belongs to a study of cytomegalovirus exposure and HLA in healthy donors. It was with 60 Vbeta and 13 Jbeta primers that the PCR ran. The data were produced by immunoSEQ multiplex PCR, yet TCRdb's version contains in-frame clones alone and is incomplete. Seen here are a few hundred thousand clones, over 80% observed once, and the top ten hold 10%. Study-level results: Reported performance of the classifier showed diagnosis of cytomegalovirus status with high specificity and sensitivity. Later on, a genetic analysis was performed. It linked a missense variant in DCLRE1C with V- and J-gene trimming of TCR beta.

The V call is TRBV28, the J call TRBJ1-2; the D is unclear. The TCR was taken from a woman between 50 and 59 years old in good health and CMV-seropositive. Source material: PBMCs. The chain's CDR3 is CASSPRRGGYTF. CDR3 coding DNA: TGTGCCAGCAGTCCCCGCCGGGGTGGCTACACCTTC.